Detailed here is one T cell receptor (beta chain). Sequencing used immunoSEQ multiplex PCR; TCRdb keeps in-frame clones, though not all of them. The table includes roughly 160,000 clones, approximately 88% detected once. The data originate from a study of blood T cell repertoires in COVID-19. Study-wide context: Acute and convalescent COVID-19 samples came from the United States, Italy and Spain. T cells, B-cell-depleted T cells, or PBMCs provided the cDNA or gDNA that served as material.

V was shortened by 4 bases and J by 7 bases, with 11 bases between the two germline ends. The CDR3 extends over 13 amino acids. Germline V lookup: CDR1 SGHTA, CDR2 FQGNSA. The clonotype comes from a woman aged 55 to 70 with acute or convalescent COVID-19. The chain employs TRBV7-2 and TRBJ1-3; D not certain. The sample consisted of peripheral blood. The CDR3 spells CASSSDRGNTIYF. CDR3 coding DNA: TGTGCCAGCAGCTCCGATCGAGGGAACACCATATATTTT.